This T cell receptor beta chain was observed in a study of T cell responses to AZD1222 COVID-19 vaccine. Note on this clone: The antigen is not known.

Study findings and constraints: Baseline seropositives among AZD1222 recipients totaled only five or six.

Germline CDR1 is MDHEN and CDR2 is SYDVKM. V lost 3 bases, J lost 1 base, and 7 bases lay in between. CDR3 length equals 13 residues. Clones were sequenced by immunoSEQ multiplex PCR, and TCRdb holds only the in-frame ones, with some missing. The repertoire includes around 140,000 clones, around 90% of them detected once, and 0.9% to 1.2% sits in the top ten. This chain links TRBV28 with TRBJ2-7, with D hard to call. The sample was peripheral blood, taken 28 days after the second AZD1222 dose. The clonotype comes from an adult who received the AZD1222 COVID-19 vaccine. CDR3 in DNA: TGTGCCAGCAGTTTGCGACAATCCTACGAGCAGTACTTC. This gives the protein CASSLRQSYEQYF.